The 28 T cell receptor beta chains below were found in one sample sequenced in a study of blood T cell repertoires in COVID-19. Repertoires were generated with immunoSEQ multiplex PCR, while TCRdb's copy carries only in-frame clones and drops some. The data hold 40,000 to 65,000 clones, with roughly 84% observed a single time. The sequenced sample was peripheral blood. These receptors came from a man in his 70s with active COVID-19.

V and J are TRBV4-1 and TRBJ2-4; 9 bases align to TRBD2. Germline CDR1 MGHRA, CDR2 YSYEKL. The CDR3 sequence is 17 residues long. V dropped 0 bases and J dropped 3; count of bases not matched to a gene: 6. CDR3 coding DNA: TGCGCCAGCAGCCAAGATGGGGCGGGGGGGTACAAAAACATTCAGTACTTC. Translated, it gives CASSQDGAGGYKNIQYF.

This clone appeared a single time. V is TRBV3-1 (or the pseudogene TRBV3-2) and J is TRBJ1-1; the D is unclear. Germline CDR1 reads LGHDT; CDR2 reads YNNKEL (reference sequence). V was cut by 0 bases and J by 3 bases, with 11 bases left in between. This CDR3 has 15 residues. The CDR3 DNA follows: TGTGCCAGCAGCCAAGAGCCTAACCGGGACACTGAAGCTTTCTTT. Residues: CASSQEPNRDTEAFF.

The gene calls are TRBV21-1 and TRBJ2-1; TRBD2 is the table's D call and was not checked against the DNA. TRBV21-1 is assigned pseudogene status. The CDR3 sequence is 20 residues long. The CDR3 DNA reads TGTGCCAGCAGCAAATCGGGGGACAACGATCTAGCGGGGTGGGAAAGTGAGCAGTTCTTC. Protein sequence: CASSKSGDNDLAGWESEQFF.

The chain links TRBV5-1 to TRBJ1-3; D may be TRBD1 (6 bases). In germline, CDR1 is SGHRS, CDR2 YFSETQ. V was clipped by 0 bases and J by 7 bases, with 17 bases between them. The CDR3 contains 16 residues. This chain's CDR3 is CASSLGDNSLGNTIYF. The CDR3 region has the DNA TGCGCCAGCAGCTTGGGGGACAACTCTCTCGGGAACACCATATATTTT.

This clone was seen once. This chain joins TRBV6-6 and TRBJ2-1; 7 bases line up with TRBD2. Germline V gene lookup returns CDR1 MNHNY and CDR2 SVGAGI (reference sequence). V lost 0 bases, J lost 0 bases, and 2 bases stayed unmatched. The CDR3 has 16 amino acids. The DNA for the CDR3 is TGTGCCAGCAGTTACTCGGGGGGGAGCTCCTACAATGAGCAGTTCTTC. Translated: CASSYSGGSSYNEQFF.

This rearrangement joins TRBV7-2 to TRBJ2-3, with a weak D call TRBD2 (6 bases). CDR1 and CDR2 from the germline V gene are SGHTA and FQGNSA. V was clipped by 4 bases and J by 3 bases, with 11 bases between them. The CDR3 consists of 14 residues. In DNA form, the CDR3 reads TGTGCCAGCAGCTGGGACGCGGGGACAGATACGCAGTATTTT. Translation gives CASSWDAGTDTQYF.

The count of this clone is one. The chain joins TRBV28 to TRBJ1-2; TRBD1 matches at 7 bases. Losses at the gene ends were 6 bases for V and 4 bases for J; bases not matched to a gene: 14. Germline CDR1 and CDR2: MDHEN and SYDVKM. The CDR3 contains 16 residues. The CDR3 reads CASRSGQRGLGYGYTF. The CDR3 DNA reads as TGTGCCAGCAGATCGGGACAGCGCGGCTTGGGCTATGGCTACACCTTC.

The V and J genes are TRBV5-1 and TRBJ1-2, with D tentatively TRBD1 (5 bases). V lost 4 bases, J lost 3 bases, and 22 bases lay in between. Germline loops: CDR1 SGHRS, CDR2 YFSETQ. CDR3 length: 17 amino acids. The CDR3 here is CASSPGDSAPGDYGYTF. The CDR3 bases are TGCGCCAGCAGCCCGGGAGACTCTGCCCCGGGGGACTATGGCTACACCTTC.

The V call is TRBV24-1, the J call TRBJ1-2, with TRBD1 matching 8 bases. Germline assignment: CDR1 KGHDR and CDR2 SFDVKD. Trimming removed 3 bases from V and 6 bases from J; junction bases left unmatched: 5. The CDR3 extends over 14 amino acids. CDR3 DNA: TGTGCCACCAGTGATCAAGGGACAGGTGATGGCTACACCTTC. Protein product: CATSDQGTGDGYTF.

This chain uses TRBV10-3 with TRBJ2-3; 10 nucleotides agree with TRBD2. Trimming at V came to 4 bases and at J to 0 bases, leaving 4 bases not matched to a gene. The CDR3 loop spans 16 amino acids. CDR1 and CDR2 (germline): ENHRY, SYGVKD. CDR3 sequence: CAISVLAGASTDTQYF. In DNA form, the CDR3 reads TGTGCCATCAGTGTCCTAGCGGGGGCCAGCACAGATACGCAGTATTTT.

The chain couples TRBV24-1 to TRBJ1-2; D is ambiguous. Trimming removed 1 base from V and 2 bases from J, with 13 bases in between. The germline gives CDR1 KGHDR, CDR2 SFDVKD. The CDR3 is 16 amino acids. In DNA form, the CDR3 reads TGTGCCACCAGTGATTTTAGAAGCGGGGTGAACTATGGCTACACCTTC. Protein sequence: CATSDFRSGVNYGYTF.

This clone came up once. The chain couples TRBV5-1 to TRBJ1-5; 7 positions agree with TRBD1. Per the germline V gene, CDR1 is SGHRS and CDR2 is YFSETQ. CDR3 length: 13 amino acids. Trimming cost V 1 base and J 10 bases; bases outside gene matches: 5. In nucleotides, the CDR3 is TGCGCCAGCAGCTTGACACAGGGGTCCCCCCAGCATTTT. This gives the protein CASSLTQGSPQHF.

The chain carries TRBV9 and TRBJ1-2; 8 bases line up with TRBD1. Germline CDR1 is SGDLS and CDR2 is YYNGEE. V dropped 4 bases and J dropped 4; count of bases not matched to a gene: 12. The CDR3 spans 16 residues. The CDR3 nucleotides are TGTGCCAGCAGCCCTCAACCGGCGGGGACAGGCTATGGCTACACCTTC. It codes for CASSPQPAGTGYGYTF.

The chain recombines TRBV12-5 with TRBJ2-5; the D gene is possibly TRBD1 (6 bases). This CDR3 has 17 residues. The germline gives CDR1 LGHNT, CDR2 FRNRAP. V lost 1 base to trimming and J lost 5 bases, with 20 bases between them. CDR3 region: CASGLGRDTPRRETQYF. The CDR3 region has the DNA TGTGCTAGTGGTTTGGGCAGGGACACTCCCCGGCGGGAGACCCAGTACTTC.

The chain couples TRBV28 to TRBJ1-1, with D possibly TRBD1 on 6 matching bases. The germline V gene has CDR1 MDHEN and CDR2 SYDVKM. Trimming pared 11 bases from V and 0 bases from J, leaving 16 bases between. The CDR3 sequence is 14 residues long. The CDR3 protein is CAGGAGALNTEAFF. For the CDR3, the DNA is TGTGCCGGGGGGGCAGGGGCTCTGAACACTGAAGCTTTCTTT.

A note on this clone: Other DNA sequences of this sample code for an identical CDR3. V usage is TRBV5-1 and J usage is TRBJ1-1, with D possibly being TRBD1 (6 bases). CDR1 is SGHRS and CDR2 is YFSETQ in the germline V gene. The CDR3 runs 15 residues. V was cut by 3 bases and J by 1 base, with 13 bases left in between. The CDR3 DNA reads TGCGCCAGCAGCTCGGCAGGGGCGAGGAACACTGAAGCTTTCTTT. It codes for CASSSAGARNTEAFF.

The chain employs TRBV7-3 and TRBJ2-1; 7 nucleotides align to TRBD2. Losses at the gene ends were 5 bases for V and 0 bases for J; bases not matched to a gene: 7. CDR3 length equals 16 residues. The germline V gene encodes CDR1 SGHTA and CDR2 FQGTGA. The CDR3: CASSETGGGSYNEQFF. DNA for the CDR3: TGTGCCAGCAGCGAGACGGGGGGTGGCTCCTACAATGAGCAGTTCTTC. Using reference TRBV7-3 and TRBJ2-1 for the parts outside the CDR3, the full variable domain is GAGVSQTPSNKVTEKGKYVELRCDPISGHTALYWYRQSLGQGPEFLIYFQGTGAADDSGLPNDRFFAVRPEGSVSTLKIQRTERGDSAVYLCASSETGGGSYNEQFFGPGTRLTVL.

This clone was detected only once. This chain links TRBV6-6 with TRBJ1-1; weak D call: TRBD1 (6 bases). This CDR3 region has 15 residues. Germline V gene sequence: CDR1 MNHNY, CDR2 SVGAGI (reference sequence). V shed 2 bases and J shed 5 bases, with 15 bases lying between them. This CDR3 reads CASSYIGGGMTEAFF. For the CDR3, the DNA is TGTGCCAGCAGTTACATAGGGGGGGGGATGACTGAAGCTTTCTTT.

The sample holds a few counts of this clone. This sequence joins TRBV6-4 and TRBJ2-3, with 8 bases fitting TRBD1. Germline-derived CDR1 and CDR2 are MRHNA and SNTAGT. The CDR3 runs to 15 residues. Trimming removed 5 bases from V and 5 bases from J; junction bases left unmatched: 9. The DNA of the CDR3 is TGTGCCAGCAGTACCAACACAGGGGGAGGAGATACGCAGTATTTT. It codes for CASSTNTGGGDTQYF.

The chain is built from TRBV5-1 and TRBJ1-4; D remains ambiguous. The V and J ends lost 3 bases and 0 bases respectively, with 9 bases between them. The CDR3 length is 15 residues. The germline gives CDR1 SGHRS, CDR2 YFSETQ. The CDR3 coding sequence is TGCGCCAGCAGCTCACCGGGATCAACTAATGAAAAACTGTTTTTT. It translates to CASSSPGSTNEKLFF.

The V gene is TRBV6-2 or TRBV6-3, the J gene TRBJ1-2, with a possible D match to TRBD1 (6 bases). CDR1 MNHEY and CDR2 SVGEGT come from the germline V gene. V was pared by 6 bases and J by 2 bases, with 13 bases between. The length of the CDR3 is 14 residues. The CDR3 nucleotides are TGTGCCAGCAGCCCCCCAGGGGCAAACTATGGCTACACCTTC. Translation: CASSPPGANYGYTF.

The chain recombines TRBV2 with TRBJ2-7, with D uncertain. V shed 6 bases and J shed 4 bases, with 19 bases lying between them. The germline CDR1 and CDR2 sequences are SNHLY and FYNNEI. The CDR3 has 15 amino acids. The CDR3 sequence: CASRKTNPYLYEQYF. The CDR3 nucleotides are TGTGCCAGCAGGAAGACAAATCCCTATCTGTACGAGCAGTACTTC.

The chain has TRBV6-5 and TRBJ2-7, with D possibly matching TRBD2 (7 bases). The CDR3 covers 15 residues. V was cut by 6 bases and J by 5 bases, with 20 bases left in between. Germline CDR1 is MNHEY and CDR2 is SVGAGI. CDR3 coding DNA: TGTGCCAGCAGGGGGGCGGGGGTACAATTCCACGAGCAGTACTTC. This codes for CASRGAGVQFHEQYF.

The chain couples TRBV1 to TRBJ2-2; the table's D call TRBD2 went unverified against the DNA. TRBV1 is listed as a pseudogene. CDR3 length: 17 amino acids. This chain's CDR3 is CTSSQGHRTTNTGELFF. The CDR3 region has the DNA TGCACCAGCAGCCAAGGGCACAGGACTACGAACACCGGGGAGCTGTTTTTT.

CDR3 in DNA: TGTGCCAGCAGAGGACAGGGCCGGGACTATGGCTACACCTTC. Translating it yields CASRGQGRDYGYTF. The gene calls are TRBV27 and TRBJ1-2; 8 bases are shared with TRBD1. The CDR3 sequence is 14 residues long. Unmatched junction bases numbered 6, after V lost 6 bases and J lost 3 bases. The germline V gene encodes CDR1 MNHEY and CDR2 SMNVEV (reference sequence).

The genes are TRBV11-3 and TRBJ2-3; weak D call: TRBD1 (6 bases). Germline values: CDR1 SGHNT, CDR2 YENEEA. The CDR3 contains 14 residues. V lost 1 base, J lost 5 bases, and 10 bases lay in between. The CDR3 loop reads CASSLVIGGDTQYF. CDR3 DNA: TGTGCCAGCAGCTTAGTTATAGGGGGAGATACGCAGTATTTT.

The chain has TRBV19 and TRBJ2-2; D might be TRBD2 (5 bases). The CDR3 is 16 residues long. Germline lookup yields CDR1 LNHDA and CDR2 SQIVND (reference sequence). Trimming stripped 4 bases from V and 7 bases from J, with 19 bases between. The CDR3, as DNA: TGTGCCAGTAGTAGACCTACTAGGGTTGATGGCGGGGAGCTGTTTTTT. It translates to CASSRPTRVDGGELFF.

The chain carries TRBV30 and TRBJ1-1; 8 positions agree with TRBD1. Trimming took 5 bases from V and 4 from J; bases not matched to a gene: 0. Germline V CDR1 and CDR2: GTSNPN, SVGIG (reference sequence). The CDR3 totals 11 residues. The CDR3 DNA reads TGTGCCTGGGGACAGGGCACTGAAGCTTTCTTT. Translating gives CAWGQGTEAFF.